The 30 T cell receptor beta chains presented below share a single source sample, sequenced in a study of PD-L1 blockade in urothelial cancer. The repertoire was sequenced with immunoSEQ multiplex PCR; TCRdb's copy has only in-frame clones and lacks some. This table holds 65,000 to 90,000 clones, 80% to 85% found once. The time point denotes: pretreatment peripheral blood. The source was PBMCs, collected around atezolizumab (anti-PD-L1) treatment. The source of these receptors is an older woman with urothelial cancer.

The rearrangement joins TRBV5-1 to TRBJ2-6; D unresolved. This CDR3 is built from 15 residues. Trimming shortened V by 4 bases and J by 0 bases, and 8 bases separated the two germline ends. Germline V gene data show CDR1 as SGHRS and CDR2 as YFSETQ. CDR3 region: CASSESGSGANVLTF. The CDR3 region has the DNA TGCGCCAGCAGCGAGTCCGGCTCTGGGGCCAACGTCCTGACTTTC.

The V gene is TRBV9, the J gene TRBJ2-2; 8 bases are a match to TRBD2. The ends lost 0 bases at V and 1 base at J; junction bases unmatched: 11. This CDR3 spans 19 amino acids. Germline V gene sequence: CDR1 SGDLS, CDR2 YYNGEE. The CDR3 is CASSVGRIGGARNTGELFF. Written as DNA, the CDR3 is TGTGCCAGCAGCGTAGGTAGAATCGGGGGGGCGCGGAACACCGGGGAGCTGTTTTTT.

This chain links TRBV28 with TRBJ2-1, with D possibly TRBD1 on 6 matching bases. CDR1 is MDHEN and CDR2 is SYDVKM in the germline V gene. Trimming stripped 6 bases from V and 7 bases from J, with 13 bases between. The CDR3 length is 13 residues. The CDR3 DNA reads TGTGCCAGCAGACGACAAACAGGGAATGAGCAGTTCTTC. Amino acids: CASRRQTGNEQFF.

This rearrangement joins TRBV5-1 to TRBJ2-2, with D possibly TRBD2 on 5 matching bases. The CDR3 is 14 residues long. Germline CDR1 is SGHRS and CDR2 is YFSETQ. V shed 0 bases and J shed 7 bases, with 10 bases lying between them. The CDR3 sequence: CASSLAGFGGELFF. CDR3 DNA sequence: TGCGCCAGCAGCTTGGCGGGGTTTGGCGGGGAGCTGTTTTTT.

The DNA of the CDR3 is TGTGCCAGCAGCTTAGACATTACCGCTAACTATGGCTACACCTTC. It codes for CASSLDITANYGYTF. This chain uses TRBV7-2 with TRBJ1-2; unclear D gene. CDR3 length equals 15 residues. Deletions cut 1 base from V and 0 bases from J, with 9 bases between. Per the germline V gene, CDR1 is SGHTA and CDR2 is FQGNSA.

CDR3 residues: CASSRDYFSTDTQYF. CDR3 coding DNA: TGTGCCAGCAGCCGGGACTATTTCTCTACAGATACGCAGTATTTT. The chain employs TRBV14 and TRBJ2-3, with 7 bases that match TRBD2. The CDR3 loop spans 15 amino acids. CDR1 is SGHDN, CDR2 FVKESK, per germline. V shed 4 bases, J shed 3 bases, and the junction held 7 bases outside the gene matches.

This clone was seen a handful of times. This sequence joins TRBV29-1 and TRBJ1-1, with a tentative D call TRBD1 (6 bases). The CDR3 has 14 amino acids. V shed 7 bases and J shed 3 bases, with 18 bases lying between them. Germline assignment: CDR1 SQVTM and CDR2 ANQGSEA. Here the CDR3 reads CSGTADPGYTEAFF. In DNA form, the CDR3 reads TGCAGCGGGACAGCGGACCCCGGTTACACTGAAGCTTTCTTT.

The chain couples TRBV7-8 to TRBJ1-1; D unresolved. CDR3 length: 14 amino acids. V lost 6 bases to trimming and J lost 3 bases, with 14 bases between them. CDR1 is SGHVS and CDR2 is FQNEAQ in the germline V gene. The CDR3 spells CASSSGESDTEAFF. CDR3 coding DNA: TGTGCCAGCAGTTCCGGGGAGAGCGACACTGAAGCTTTCTTT. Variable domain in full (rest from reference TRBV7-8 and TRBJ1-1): GAGVSQSPRYKVAKRGQDVALRCDPISGHVSLFWYQQALGQGPEFLTYFQNEAQLDKSGLPSDRFFAERPEGSVSTLKIQRTQQEDSAVYLCASSSGESDTEAFFGQGTRLTVV.

DNA of the CDR3: TGTGCCAGCAGCTTAGCACCAGCGGGGGGACGCTCCTACGAGCAGTACTTC. This codes for CASSLAPAGGRSYEQYF. This chain uses TRBV7-2 with TRBJ2-7, with 9 bases fitting TRBD2. V shed 0 bases and J 0 bases; nucleotides not matched to a gene: 6. CDR3 length: 17 residues. Germline assignment: CDR1 SGHTA and CDR2 FQGNSA.

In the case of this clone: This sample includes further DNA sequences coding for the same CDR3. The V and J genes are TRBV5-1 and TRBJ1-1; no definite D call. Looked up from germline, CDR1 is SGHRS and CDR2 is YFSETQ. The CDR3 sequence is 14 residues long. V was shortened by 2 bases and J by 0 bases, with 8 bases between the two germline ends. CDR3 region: CASSFRRVNTEAFF. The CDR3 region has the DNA TGCGCCAGCAGCTTTAGACGGGTGAACACTGAAGCTTTCTTT.

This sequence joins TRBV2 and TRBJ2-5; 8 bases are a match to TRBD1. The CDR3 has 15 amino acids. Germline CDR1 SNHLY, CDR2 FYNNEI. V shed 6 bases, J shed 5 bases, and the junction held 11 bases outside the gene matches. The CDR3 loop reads CASRIVGTGGETQYF. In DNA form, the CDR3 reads TGTGCCAGCAGGATAGTCGGGACAGGTGGGGAGACCCAGTACTTC. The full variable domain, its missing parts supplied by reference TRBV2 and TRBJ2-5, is EPEVTQTPSHQVTQMGQEVILRCVPISNHLYFYWYRQILGQKVEFLVSFYNNEISEKSEIFDDQFSVERPDGSNFTLKIRSTKLEDSAMYFCASRIVGTGGETQYFGPGTRLLVL.

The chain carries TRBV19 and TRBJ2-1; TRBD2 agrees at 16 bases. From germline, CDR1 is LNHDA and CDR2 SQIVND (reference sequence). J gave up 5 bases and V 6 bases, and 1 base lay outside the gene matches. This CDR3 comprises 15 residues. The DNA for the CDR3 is TGTGCCAGTAGGGGACTAGCGGGAGGGGACAATGAGCAGTTCTTC. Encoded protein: CASRGLAGGDNEQFF. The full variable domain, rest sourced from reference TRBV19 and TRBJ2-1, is DGGITQSPKYLFRKEGQNVTLSCEQNLNHDAMYWYRQDPGQGLRLIYYSQIVNDFQKGDIAEGYSVSREKKESFPLTVTSAQKNPTAFYLCASRGLAGGDNEQFFGPGTRLTVL.

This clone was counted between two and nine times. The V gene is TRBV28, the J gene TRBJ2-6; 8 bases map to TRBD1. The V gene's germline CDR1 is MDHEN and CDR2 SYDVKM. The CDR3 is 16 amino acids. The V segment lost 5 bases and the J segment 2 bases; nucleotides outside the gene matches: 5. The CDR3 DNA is TGTGCCAGCAGTAACCCAGGGGGCGCTGGGGCCAACGTCCTGACTTTC. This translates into CASSNPGGAGANVLTF. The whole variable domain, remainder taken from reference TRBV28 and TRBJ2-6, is DVKVTQSSRYLVKRTGEKVFLECVQDMDHENMFWYRQDPGLGLRLIYFSYDVKMKEKGDIPEGYSVSREKKERFSLILESASTNQTSMYLCASSNPGGAGANVLTFGAGSRLTVL.

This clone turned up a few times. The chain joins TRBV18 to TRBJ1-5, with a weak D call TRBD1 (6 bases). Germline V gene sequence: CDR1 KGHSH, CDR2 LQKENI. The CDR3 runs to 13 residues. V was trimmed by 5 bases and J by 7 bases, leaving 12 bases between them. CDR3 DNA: TGTGCCAGCTCATCTGGACAGTCCCAGCCCCAGCATTTT. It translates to CASSSGQSQPQHF.

Here the CDR3 reads CAISDDRGERGRETQYF. The DNA for the CDR3 is TGTGCCATCAGTGATGACAGGGGAGAAAGGGGGCGAGAGACCCAGTACTTC. J is TRBJ2-5 and V is TRBV10-3; 8 bases are shared with TRBD1. With V trimmed by 3 bases and J by 4 bases, 13 bases remained unmatched. This CDR3 spans 17 amino acids. Germline V CDR1 and CDR2: ENHRY, SYGVKD.

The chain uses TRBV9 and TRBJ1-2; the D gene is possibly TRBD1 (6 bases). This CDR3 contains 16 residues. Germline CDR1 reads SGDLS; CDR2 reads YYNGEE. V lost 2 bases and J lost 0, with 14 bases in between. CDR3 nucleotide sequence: TGTGCCAGCAGCGTCGGACAGACTGATACTAACTATGGCTACACCTTC. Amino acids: CASSVGQTDTNYGYTF.

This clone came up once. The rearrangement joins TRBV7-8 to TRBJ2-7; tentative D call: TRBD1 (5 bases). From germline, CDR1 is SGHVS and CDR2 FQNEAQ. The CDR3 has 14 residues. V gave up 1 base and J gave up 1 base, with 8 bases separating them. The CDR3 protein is CASSLVAGSYEQYF. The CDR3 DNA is TGTGCCAGCAGCTTAGTTGCAGGGTCCTACGAGCAGTACTTC.

The CDR3 is CASSLGQIFEAFF. As DNA, the CDR3 is TGTGCCAGCAGCCTCGGACAGATCTTTGAAGCTTTCTTT. The rearrangement links TRBV28 to TRBJ1-1; maybe TRBD1 (6 bases). Germline assignment: CDR1 MDHEN and CDR2 SYDVKM. Deletions cut 6 bases from V and 7 bases from J, with 15 bases between. This CDR3 spans 13 amino acids.

Here the CDR3 DNA reads TGTGCCAGCTCTCACCCCGGGGGGGCCGGGGAGACCCAGTACTTC. Translation gives CASSHPGGAGETQYF. The V and J genes are TRBV18 and TRBJ2-5, with 8 bases identical to TRBD2. The CDR3 runs 15 residues. Germline CDR1 reads KGHSH; CDR2 reads LQKENI. V trimming: 6 bases; J trimming: 5 bases; junction bases outside the gene matches: 11.

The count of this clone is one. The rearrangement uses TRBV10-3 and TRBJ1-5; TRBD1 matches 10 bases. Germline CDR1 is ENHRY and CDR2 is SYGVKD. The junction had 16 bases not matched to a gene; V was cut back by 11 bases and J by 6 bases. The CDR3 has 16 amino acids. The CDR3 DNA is TGTGCCTCAGCCCCGGGACAGGGGCCCGGCAGTCAGCCCCAGCATTTT. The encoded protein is CASAPGQGPGSQPQHF.

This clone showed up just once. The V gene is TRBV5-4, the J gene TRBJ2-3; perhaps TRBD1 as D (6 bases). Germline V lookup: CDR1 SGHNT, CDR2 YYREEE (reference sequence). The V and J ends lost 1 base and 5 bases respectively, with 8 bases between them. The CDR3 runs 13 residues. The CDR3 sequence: CASSLQGRDTQYF. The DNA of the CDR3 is TGTGCCAGCAGCTTGCAGGGGAGAGATACGCAGTATTTT.

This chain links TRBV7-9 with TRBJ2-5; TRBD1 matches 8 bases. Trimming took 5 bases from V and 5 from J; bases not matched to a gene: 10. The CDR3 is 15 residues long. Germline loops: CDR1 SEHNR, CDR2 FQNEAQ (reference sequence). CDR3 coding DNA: TGTGCCAGCAGCCCCGGACAGGGTGCGGTGGAGACCCAGTACTTC. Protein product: CASSPGQGAVETQYF.

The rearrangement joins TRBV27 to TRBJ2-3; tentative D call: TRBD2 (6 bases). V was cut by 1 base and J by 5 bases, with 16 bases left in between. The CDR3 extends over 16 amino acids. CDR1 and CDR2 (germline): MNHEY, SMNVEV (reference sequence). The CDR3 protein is CASSLYRESEQDTQYF. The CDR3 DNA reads TGTGCCAGCAGTTTATATCGGGAGTCCGAGCAAGATACGCAGTATTTT.

The CDR3 here is CASSTDISNTGELFF. Written as DNA, the CDR3 is TGTGCCAGTAGTACCGACATATCGAACACCGGGGAGCTGTTTTTT. The chain carries TRBV19 and TRBJ2-2; the D is unclear. Trimming stripped 4 bases from V and 0 bases from J, with 9 bases between. This CDR3 has 15 residues. Germline loops: CDR1 LNHDA, CDR2 SQIVND (reference sequence).

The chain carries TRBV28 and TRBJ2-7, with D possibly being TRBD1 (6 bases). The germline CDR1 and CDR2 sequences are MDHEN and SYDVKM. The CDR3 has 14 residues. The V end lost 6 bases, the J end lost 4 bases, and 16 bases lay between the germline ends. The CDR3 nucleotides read TGTGCCAGCAGGGGTTACAGGGTGAATTACGAGCAGTACTTC. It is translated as CASRGYRVNYEQYF.

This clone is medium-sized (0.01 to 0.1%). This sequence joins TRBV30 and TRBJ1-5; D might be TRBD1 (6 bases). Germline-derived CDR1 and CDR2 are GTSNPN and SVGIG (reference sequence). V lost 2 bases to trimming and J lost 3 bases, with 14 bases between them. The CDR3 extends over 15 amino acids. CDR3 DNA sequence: TGTGCCTGGAGTCGAGCAGGGGCCCTCAATCAGCCCCAGCATTTT. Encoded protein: CAWSRAGALNQPQHF.

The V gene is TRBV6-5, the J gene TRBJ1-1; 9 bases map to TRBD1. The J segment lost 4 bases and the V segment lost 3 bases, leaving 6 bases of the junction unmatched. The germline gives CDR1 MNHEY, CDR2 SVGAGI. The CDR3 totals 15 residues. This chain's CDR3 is CASSYADRGGTEAFF. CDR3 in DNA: TGTGCCAGCAGTTATGCGGACAGGGGTGGCACTGAAGCTTTCTTT.

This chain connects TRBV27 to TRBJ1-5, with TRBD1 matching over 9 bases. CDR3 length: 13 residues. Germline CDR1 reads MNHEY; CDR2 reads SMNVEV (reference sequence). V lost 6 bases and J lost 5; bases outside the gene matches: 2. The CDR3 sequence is CASRRQGDQPQHF. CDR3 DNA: TGTGCCAGCAGAAGACAGGGGGATCAGCCCCAGCATTTT.

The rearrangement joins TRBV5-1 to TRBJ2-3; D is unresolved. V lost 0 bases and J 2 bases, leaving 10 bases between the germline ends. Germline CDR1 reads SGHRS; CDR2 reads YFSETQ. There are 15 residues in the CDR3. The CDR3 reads CASSLDAATTDTQYF. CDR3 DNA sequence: TGCGCCAGCAGCTTGGACGCGGCAACCACAGATACGCAGTATTTT.

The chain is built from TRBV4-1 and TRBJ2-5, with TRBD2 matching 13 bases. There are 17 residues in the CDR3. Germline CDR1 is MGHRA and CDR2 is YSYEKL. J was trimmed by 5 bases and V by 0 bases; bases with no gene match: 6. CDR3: CASSQELAGGPGETQYF. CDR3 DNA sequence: TGCGCCAGCAGCCAAGAACTAGCGGGGGGGCCGGGGGAGACCCAGTACTTC.